The clone carrying this T cell receptor beta chain was seen a few times. Its antigen is undetermined. The source of the sample is a study of cytomegalovirus exposure and HLA in healthy donors. Regarding the study as a whole: The authors listed 180 or so TCR beta chains as cytomegalovirus-associated. Researchers reportedly found TCR beta sequences accurately predicted most subjects' HLA-A and HLA-B alleles. Earlier analysis looked at TCR beta V segments, and most were productive about 90% or about 30% of the time.

CDR3 size: 16 residues. Germline V gene lookup returns CDR1 SGHDN and CDR2 FVKESK. V dropped 4 bases and J dropped 4; count of bases not matched to a gene: 11. Vbeta (60) and Jbeta (13) primers were used in the PCR. Profiled with immunoSEQ multiplex PCR; TCRdb holds only in-frame clones, not every one. The profile shows under 150,000 clones, approximately 84% of them singletons. Donors showed nominal health when sampled, although they likely had unrecorded immune exposures. The sample taken for sequencing was PBMCs. The clonotype originates from a boy between 2 and 10 years old in good health and CMV-seronegative. The gene calls are TRBV14 and TRBJ1-2; TRBD1 agrees at 8 bases. CDR3 sequence: CASSLGQGGLFYGYTF. The CDR3 DNA follows: TGTGCCAGCAGCCTCGGACAGGGTGGACTCTTCTATGGCTACACCTTC. Drawing the rest from reference TRBV14 and TRBJ1-2, the complete variable domain is EAGVTQFPSHSVIEKGQTVTLRCDPISGHDNLYWYRRVMGKEIKFLLHFVKESKQDESGMPNNRFLAERTGGTYSTLKVQPAELEDSGVYFCASSLGQGGLFYGYTFGSGTRLTVV.